This T cell receptor (beta chain) was sequenced for a study of tissue T cells after allogeneic stem cell transplantation. Across the whole study: Patients with graft-versus-host disease had grafts: several unmodified, three CD34-selected and T-cell-depleted.

About this clone: What it binds is unknown.

The CDR3 runs to 11 residues. The V gene's germline CDR1 is MGHDK and CDR2 SYGVNS. Trimming left V 8 bases short and J 5 bases short, with 10 bases between. CDR3 sequences, V/J genes, frequencies and template counts came from survey-depth TCRbeta sequencing. Produced via immunoSEQ multiplex PCR; TCRdb's table is partial and in-frame only. The sample records 2,000 to 2,500 clones, around 74% being singletons. General study findings and limits: Motif-based clustering found tissue-specific repertoire signatures shared across patients, though few clones were shared. Blood and spleen captured only part of the tissue TCR repertoire.

The TCR originated in a male patient aged 35-70 years with steroid-refractory graft-versus-host disease after an allogeneic stem cell transplant. Some of these T cells may belong to the graft donor. The rearrangement uses TRBV25-1 and TRBJ2-7; D not resolved. The sequencing here drew on ileal tissue, taken at autopsy. The CDR3 region is CASQIFHEQYF. Written as DNA, the CDR3 is TGTGCCAGCCAAATATTCCACGAGCAGTACTTC.